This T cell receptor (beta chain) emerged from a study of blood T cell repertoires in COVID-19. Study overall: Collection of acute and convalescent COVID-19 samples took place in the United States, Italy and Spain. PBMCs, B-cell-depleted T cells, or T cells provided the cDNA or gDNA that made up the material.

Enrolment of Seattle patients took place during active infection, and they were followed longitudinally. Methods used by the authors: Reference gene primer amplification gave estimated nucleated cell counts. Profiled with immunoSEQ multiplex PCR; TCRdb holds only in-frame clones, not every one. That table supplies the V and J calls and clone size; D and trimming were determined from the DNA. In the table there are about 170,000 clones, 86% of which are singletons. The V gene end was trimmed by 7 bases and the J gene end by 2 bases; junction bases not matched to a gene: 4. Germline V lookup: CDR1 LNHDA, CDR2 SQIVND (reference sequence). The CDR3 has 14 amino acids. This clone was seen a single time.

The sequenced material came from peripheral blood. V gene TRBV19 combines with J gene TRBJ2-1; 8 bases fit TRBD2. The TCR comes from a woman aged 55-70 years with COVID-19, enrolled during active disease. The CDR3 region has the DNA TGTGCCAGTACCCCGGGACTAGCCTACAATGAGCAGTTCTTC. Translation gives CASTPGLAYNEQFF.